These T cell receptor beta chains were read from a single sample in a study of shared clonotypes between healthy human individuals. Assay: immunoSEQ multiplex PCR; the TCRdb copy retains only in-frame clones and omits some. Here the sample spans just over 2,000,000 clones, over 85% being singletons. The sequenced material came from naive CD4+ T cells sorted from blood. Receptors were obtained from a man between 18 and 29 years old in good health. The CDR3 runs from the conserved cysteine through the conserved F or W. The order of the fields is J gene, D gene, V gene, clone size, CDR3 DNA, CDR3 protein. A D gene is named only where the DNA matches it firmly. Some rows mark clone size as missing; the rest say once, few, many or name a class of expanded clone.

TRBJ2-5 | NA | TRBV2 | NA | TGTGCCAGCAGGACTGACAGGTCTGGGGGGGAGACCCAGTACTTC | CASRTDRSGGETQYF
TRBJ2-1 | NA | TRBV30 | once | TGTGCCTGGGATCGGGGCGAGCGGTGGGATGAGCAGTTCTTC | CAWDRGERWDEQFF
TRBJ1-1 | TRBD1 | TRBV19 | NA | TGTGCCAGTAGTCCGTTGGACAGGGTAGGGGCTGAAGCTTTCTTT | CASSPLDRVGAEAFF
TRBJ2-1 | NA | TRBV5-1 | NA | TGCGCCAGCAGCTTGGGACAGGTGGGCAATGAGCAGTTCTTC | CASSLGQVGNEQFF
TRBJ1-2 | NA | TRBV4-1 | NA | TGCGCCAGCAGCCAAGAGTATACAGTTTACTATGGCTACACCTTC | CASSQEYTVYYGYTF
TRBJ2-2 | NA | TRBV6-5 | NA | TGTGCCAGCAGTTGGGCAGGGACGGATACCGGGGAGCTGTTTTTT | CASSWAGTDTGELFF
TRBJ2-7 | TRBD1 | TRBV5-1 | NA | TGCGCCAGCAGCTCAACCGGACAGGGGGCCTACGAGCAGTACTTC | CASSSTGQGAYEQYF
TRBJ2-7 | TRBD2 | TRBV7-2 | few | TGTGCCAGCAGCTTAGCACTAGCGGCCTACGAGCAGTACTTC | CASSLALAAYEQYF
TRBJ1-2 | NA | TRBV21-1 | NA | TGTGCCAGCAGCTTCGGGACGGGAGGACTTTCTAACTATGGCTACACCTTC | CASSFGTGGLSNYGYTF
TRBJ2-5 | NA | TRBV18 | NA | TGTGCCAGCTCACTGGGGGGCCCGCTAGGGACCCAGTACTTC | CASSLGGPLGTQYF
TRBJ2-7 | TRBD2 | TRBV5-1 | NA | TGCGCCAGCAGCGGAGGATTACTCGGGGGGGAGCAGTACTTC | CASSGGLLGGEQYF
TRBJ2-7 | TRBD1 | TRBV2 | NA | TGTGCCAGCAGGCCCGGACAGGGGTACGAGCAGTACTTC | CASRPGQGYEQYF
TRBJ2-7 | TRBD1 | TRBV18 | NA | TGTGCCAGCTCATCCGGGACAGGCACTTACGAGCAGTACTTC | CASSSGTGTYEQYF
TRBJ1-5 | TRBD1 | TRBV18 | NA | TGTGCCAGCTCGCCCCAGGGGGGGTCCCCATATAGCAATCAGCCCCAGCATTTT | CASSPQGGSPYSNQPQHF
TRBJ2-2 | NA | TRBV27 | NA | TGTGCCAGCAGTCTCTCAGGGTTGGGTAAGACCGGGGAGCTGTTTTTT | CASSLSGLGKTGELFF
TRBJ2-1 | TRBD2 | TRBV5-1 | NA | TGCGCCAGCAGCGGCCCAACTAGCGGGAGTGAGAATGAGCAGTTCTTC | CASSGPTSGSENEQFF
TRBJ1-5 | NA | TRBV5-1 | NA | TGCGCCAGCAGCCTCGGGGGGAGCAATCAGCCCCAGCATTTT | CASSLGGSNQPQHF
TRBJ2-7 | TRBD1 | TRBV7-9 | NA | TGTGCCAGCAGCCCCGGACAGGGGATTCGAGCGGAGAACTCCTACGAGCAGTACTTC | CASSPGQGIRAENSYEQYF
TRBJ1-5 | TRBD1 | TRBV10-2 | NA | TGCGCCAGCAGTGAGGGACAGGGGAATCAGCCCCAGCATTTT | CASSEGQGNQPQHF
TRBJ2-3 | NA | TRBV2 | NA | TGTGCCAGCAGTGTGGAAGGGATCACAGATACGCAGTATTTT | CASSVEGITDTQYF
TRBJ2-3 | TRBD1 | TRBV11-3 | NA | TGTGCCAGCAGCTACAGGGGGAGCACAGATACGCAGTATTTT | CASSYRGSTDTQYF
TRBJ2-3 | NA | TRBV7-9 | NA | TGTGCCAGCAGCTCTAGCACAGATACGCAGTATTTT | CASSSSTDTQYF
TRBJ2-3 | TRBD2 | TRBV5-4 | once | TGTGCCAGCAGGAGGACTAGTGAGAGCACAGATACGCAGTATTTT | CASRRTSESTDTQYF
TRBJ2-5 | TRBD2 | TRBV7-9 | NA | TGTGCCAGCAGCTCAGCGGGAGGAGAGACCCAGTACTTC | CASSSAGGETQYF
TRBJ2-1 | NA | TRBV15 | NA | TGTGCCACCGCTGGTGAACGCTCCTACAATGAGCAGTTCTTC | CATAGERSYNEQFF
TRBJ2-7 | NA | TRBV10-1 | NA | TGCGCCAGCAGTTTGGGGGAGTCCTACGAGCAGTACTTC | CASSLGESYEQYF
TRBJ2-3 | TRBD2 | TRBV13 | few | TGTGCCAGCAGCCTAACGGGACTAGCGGGAGATGATACGCAGTATTTT | CASSLTGLAGDDTQYF
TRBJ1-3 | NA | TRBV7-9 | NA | TGTGCCAGCAGCTGGGGGACCCCCAAGGTGAACACCATATATTTT | CASSWGTPKVNTIYF
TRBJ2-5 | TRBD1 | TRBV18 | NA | TGTGCCAGCTCACCACCCTCCAGGGGGTTTGAGACCCAGTACTTC | CASSPPSRGFETQYF
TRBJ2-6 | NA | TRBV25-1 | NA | TGTGCCAGCAGTGTTAGGGGCTCTGGGGCCAACGTCCTGACTTTC | CASSVRGSGANVLTF
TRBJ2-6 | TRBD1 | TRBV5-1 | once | TGCGCCAGCAGCGGGGACAGCCCTGCTGGGGCCAACGTCCTGACTTTC | CASSGDSPAGANVLTF
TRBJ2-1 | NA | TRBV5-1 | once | TGCGCCAGCAGCTTACAGCGAGAGCAGTTCTTC | CASSLQREQFF
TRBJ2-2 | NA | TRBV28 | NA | TGTGCCAGCAGCCCGGGACTCCCATTGTCGTCCGGGGAGCTGTTTTTT | CASSPGLPLSSGELFF
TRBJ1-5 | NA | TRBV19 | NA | TGTGCCAGTAGTACCCTAAATCAGCCCCAGCATTTT | CASSTLNQPQHF
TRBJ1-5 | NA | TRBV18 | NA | TGTGCCAGCTCACCGTTTGGATTGGGGCAGGGCAATCAGCCCCAGCATTTT | CASSPFGLGQGNQPQHF
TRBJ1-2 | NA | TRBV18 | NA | TGTGCCAGCTCACCAACACAACTAAACGCGAATGGGACCTTC | CASSPTQLNANGTF